This TCR beta chain was documented in a study of control samples from healthy donors and cancer patients. The germline V and J ends were trimmed by 4 bases and 4 bases, with 13 bases remaining between them. This CDR3 contains 13 residues. Germline-derived CDR1 and CDR2 are GTSNPN and SVGIG (reference sequence). To note about this clone: The same CDR3 is also encoded by other DNA sequences in this sample.

Generated by immunoSEQ multiplex PCR, the TCRdb table keeps only in-frame clones and is missing some. This sample carries a few hundred thousand clones, about 93% of them seen once, and the ten largest clones take around 6.4%. V usage is TRBV30 and J usage is TRBJ1-2; possibly TRBD1 for D (6 bases). The clonotype was recovered from a middle-aged man with head and neck cancer. The sequencing input was PBMCs. DNA for the CDR3: TGTGCCTGGACCCCGGGGGGCCTCTATGGCTACACCTTC. This gives the protein CAWTPGGLYGYTF.